This T cell receptor beta chain was sequenced in a study of T cells in Graves' hyperthyroidism and ophthalmopathy. Across the study: Once the initial diagnosis was made, peripheral blood was obtained before any treatment.

With regard to this clonotype: As yet, its antigen is unknown.

General study findings and limits: Ophthalmopathy and stable hyperthyroidism were told apart by a 13 V-J model.

TCR beta CDR3 regions were amplified from RNA. The study used the HTBI primer set for a first-round RT-PCR of the TCR CDR3. One entry per CDR3 protein, called by TCRdb with MiXCR from the multiplex PCR reads. The sample lists approximately 590,000 distinct CDR3 sequences, around a sixth seen once, with under 8% in the top ten. Researchers defined stable Graves' hyperthyroidism as no ophthalmopathy progression within 18 months. Patients between 18 and 65 years old had hyperthyroidism, newly diagnosed and lasting under 2 months. Germline V gene data show CDR1 as MNHEY and CDR2 as SMNVEV (reference sequence). V was cut by 2 bases and J by 8 bases, with 12 bases left in between. The CDR3 totals 14 residues.

What was sequenced was blood. This chain links TRBV27 with TRBJ1-4; TRBD1 might be the D (5 bases). The TCR sequence derives from a woman under 40 with Graves' hyperthyroidism. Here the CDR3 reads CASSLAGLGEKLFF. CDR3 nucleotides: TGTGCCAGCAGTTTAGCAGGGCTTGGCGAAAAACTGTTTTTT.